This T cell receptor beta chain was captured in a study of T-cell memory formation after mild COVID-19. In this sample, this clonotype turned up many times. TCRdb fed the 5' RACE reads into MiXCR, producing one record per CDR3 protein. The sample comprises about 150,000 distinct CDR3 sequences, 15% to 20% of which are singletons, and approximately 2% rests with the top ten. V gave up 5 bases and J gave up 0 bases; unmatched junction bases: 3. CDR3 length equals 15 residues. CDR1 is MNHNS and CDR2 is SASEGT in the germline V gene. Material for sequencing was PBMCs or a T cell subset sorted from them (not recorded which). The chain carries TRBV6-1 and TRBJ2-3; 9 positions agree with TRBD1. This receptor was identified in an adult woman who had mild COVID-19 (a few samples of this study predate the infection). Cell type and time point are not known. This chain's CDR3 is CASSPGQGSTDTQYF. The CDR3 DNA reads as TGTGCCAGCAGTCCGGGACAGGGTAGCACAGATACGCAGTATTTT.